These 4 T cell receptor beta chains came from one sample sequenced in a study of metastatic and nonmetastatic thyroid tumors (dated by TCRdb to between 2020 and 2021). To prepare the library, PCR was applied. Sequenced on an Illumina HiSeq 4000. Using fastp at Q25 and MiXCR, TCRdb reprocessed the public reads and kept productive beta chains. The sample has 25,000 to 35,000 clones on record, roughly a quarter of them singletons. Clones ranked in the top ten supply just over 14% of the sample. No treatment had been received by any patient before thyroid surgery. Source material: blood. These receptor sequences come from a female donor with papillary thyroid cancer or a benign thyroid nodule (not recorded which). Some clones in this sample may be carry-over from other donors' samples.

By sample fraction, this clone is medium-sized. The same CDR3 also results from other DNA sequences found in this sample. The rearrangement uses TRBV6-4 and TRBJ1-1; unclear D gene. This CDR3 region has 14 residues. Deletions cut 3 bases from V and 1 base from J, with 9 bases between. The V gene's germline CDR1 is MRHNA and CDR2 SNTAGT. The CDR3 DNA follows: TGTGCCAGCAGTGAGGATTTTTCGAACACTGAAGCTTTCTTT. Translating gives CASSEDFSNTEAFF.

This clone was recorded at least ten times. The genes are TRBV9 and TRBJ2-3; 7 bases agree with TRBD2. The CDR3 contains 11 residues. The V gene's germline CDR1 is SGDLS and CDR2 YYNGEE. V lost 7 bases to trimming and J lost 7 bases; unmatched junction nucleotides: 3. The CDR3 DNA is TGTGCCAGCGGAGCGGGGAATACGCAGTATTTT. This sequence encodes CASGAGNTQYF.

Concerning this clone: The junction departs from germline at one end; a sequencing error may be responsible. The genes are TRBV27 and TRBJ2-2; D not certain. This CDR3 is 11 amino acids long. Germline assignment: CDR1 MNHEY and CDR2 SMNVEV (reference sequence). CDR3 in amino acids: CASSLTVELFF. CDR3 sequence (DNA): TGTGCCAGCAGTTTAACCGTGGAGCTGTTCTTT.

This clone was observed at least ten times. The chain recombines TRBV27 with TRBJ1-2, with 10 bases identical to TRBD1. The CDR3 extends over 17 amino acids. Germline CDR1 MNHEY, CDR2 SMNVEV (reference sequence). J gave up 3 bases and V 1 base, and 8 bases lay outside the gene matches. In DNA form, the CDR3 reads TGTGCCAGCAGTTTATACGCTCCGGGGACAGGGGACTATGGCTACACCTTC. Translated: CASSLYAPGTGDYGYTF.